Only a few counts were recorded for the clone carrying this TCR beta chain. Its antigen is unidentified. The germline CDR1 and CDR2 sequences are MDHEN and SYDVKM. The CDR3 loop spans 14 amino acids. Trimming removed 6 bases from V and 7 bases from J, with 16 bases in between. Source material for PBMCs was more than 7.5 ml fresh peripheral blood. This entry is derived from a study of T cells in Graves' hyperthyroidism and ophthalmopathy. Study summary: Peripheral blood draws took place at initial diagnosis, ahead of any treatment. Study-level results: Stable hyperthyroidism was separated from ophthalmopathy by a model based on 13 V-J features. Most thyroid clonotypes with frequency above 0.001 were detected in blood.

What was amplified from RNA transcripts were TCR beta CDR3 regions. TCR CDR3 regions were first amplified by RT-PCR with HTBI primers. TCRdb re-derived calls from the multiplex PCR reads in MiXCR, one entry per CDR3 protein. The top ten hold approximately 15% of the sample, which has 500,000 to 650,000 distinct CDR3 sequences, approximately 17% seen once. The rearrangement joins TRBV28 to TRBJ2-4; a possible D gene is TRBD1 (6 bases). The specimen sequenced was blood. The TCR was taken from a woman aged 18-35 years with Graves' ophthalmopathy. CDR3 coding DNA: TGTGCCAGCAGGAAACAGGGACGTCTCAACATTCAGTACTTC. Protein sequence: CASRKQGRLNIQYF.